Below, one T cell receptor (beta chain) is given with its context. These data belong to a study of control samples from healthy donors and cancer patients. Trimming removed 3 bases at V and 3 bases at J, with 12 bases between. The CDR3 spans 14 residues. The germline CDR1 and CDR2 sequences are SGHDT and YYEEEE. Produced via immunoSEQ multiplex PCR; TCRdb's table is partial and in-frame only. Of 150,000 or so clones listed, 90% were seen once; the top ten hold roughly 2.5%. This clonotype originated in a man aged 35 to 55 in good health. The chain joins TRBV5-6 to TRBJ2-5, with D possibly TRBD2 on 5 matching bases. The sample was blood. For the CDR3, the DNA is TGTGCCAGCAGCTCGGGGTGGACGAAAGAGACCCAGTACTTC. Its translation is CASSSGWTKETQYF.